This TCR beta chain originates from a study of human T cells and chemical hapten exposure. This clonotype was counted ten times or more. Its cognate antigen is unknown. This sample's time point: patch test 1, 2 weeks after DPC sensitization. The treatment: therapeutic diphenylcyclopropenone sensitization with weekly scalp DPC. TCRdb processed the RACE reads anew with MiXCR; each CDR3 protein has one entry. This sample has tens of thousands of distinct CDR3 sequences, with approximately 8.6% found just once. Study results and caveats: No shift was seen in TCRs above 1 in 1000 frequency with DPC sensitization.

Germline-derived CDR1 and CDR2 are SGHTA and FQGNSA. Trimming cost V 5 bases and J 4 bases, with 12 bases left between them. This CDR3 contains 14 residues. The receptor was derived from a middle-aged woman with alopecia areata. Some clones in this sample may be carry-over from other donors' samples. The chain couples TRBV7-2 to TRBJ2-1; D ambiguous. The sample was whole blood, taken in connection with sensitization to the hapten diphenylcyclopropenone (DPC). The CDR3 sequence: CASSQNPGYNEQFF. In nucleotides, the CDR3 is TGTGCCAGCAGCCAAAACCCGGGTTACAATGAGCAGTTCTTC. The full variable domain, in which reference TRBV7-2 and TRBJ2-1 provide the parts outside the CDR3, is GAGVSQSPSNKVTEKGKDVELRCDPISGHTALYWYRQSLGQGLEFLIYFQGNSAPDKSGLPSDRFSAERTGGSVSTLTIQRTQQEDSAVYLCASSQNPGYNEQFFGPGTRLTVL.